The 16 T cell receptor beta chains below were found in one sample sequenced in a study of cytomegalovirus exposure and HLA in healthy donors. A multiplex PCR was run with 60 Vbeta primers and 13 Jbeta primers. Some clones are missing from TCRdb's copy, which holds only in-frame ones; the method was immunoSEQ multiplex PCR. The table has roughly 150,000 clones, approximately 76% seen once. Sequences were obtained from PBMCs. These receptor sequences come from a young woman in good health and CMV-seropositive.

In its sample, this clone was seen a few times. This chain connects TRBV5-5 to TRBJ1-4; 12 nucleotides agree with TRBD1. CDR3 size: 15 residues. V lost 4 bases, J lost 8 bases, and 6 bases stayed unmatched. Germline V CDR1 and CDR2: SGHKS, YYEKEE (reference sequence). Here the CDR3 reads CASSTGTGGNEKLFF. Here the CDR3 DNA reads TGTGCCAGCAGCACCGGGACAGGGGGCAACGAAAAACTGTTTTTT.

Only a few counts were recorded for this clone. The genes are TRBV4-3 and TRBJ2-1; tentatively, D is TRBD1 (6 bases). The CDR3 is 16 amino acids. V was shortened by 0 bases and J by 8 bases, with 17 bases between the two germline ends. Germline loops: CDR1 LGHNA, CDR2 YSLEER. The CDR3, as DNA: TGCGCCAGCAGCCAAGACAGGGGCTTTAGGATACATGAGCAGTTCTTC. Residues: CASSQDRGFRIHEQFF.

The V gene is TRBV4-3, the J gene TRBJ1-1; TRBD1 is a possible D gene (5 bases). V was pared by 3 bases and J by 11 bases, with 19 bases between. The CDR3 contains 14 residues. The V gene's germline CDR1 is LGHNA and CDR2 YSLEER. The CDR3: CASSQGGVARAAFF. CDR3 in DNA: TGCGCCAGCAGCCAGGGAGGGGTCGCAAGGGCGGCTTTCTTT.

The chain links TRBV27 to TRBJ2-1; D is unresolved. CDR1 is MNHEY, CDR2 SMNVEV, per germline (reference sequence). The length of the CDR3 is 12 residues. Trimming took 5 bases from V and 6 from J, leaving 8 bases between them. This CDR3 is CASSPPGNEQFF. The CDR3 DNA is TGTGCCAGCAGTCCGCCCGGCAATGAGCAGTTCTTC.

The V call is TRBV25-1, the J call TRBJ2-2; the match to TRBD1 covers 9 bases. Germline V gene data show CDR1 as MGHDK and CDR2 as SYGVNS. With 3 bases clipped from V and 5 bases from J, the junction kept 4 bases outside the gene matches. The CDR3 has 15 amino acids. The CDR3 here is CASSDRGTGTGELFF. The CDR3 DNA follows: TGTGCCAGCAGTGACCGGGGGACAGGGACCGGGGAGCTGTTTTTT.

V is TRBV5-1 and J is TRBJ2-2; weak D call: TRBD1 (6 bases). Germline V gives CDR1 SGHRS, CDR2 YFSETQ. V was shortened by 5 bases and J by 3 bases, with 14 bases between the two germline ends. CDR3 length equals 15 residues. The chain's CDR3 is CASRRDITYTGELFF. The CDR3 coding sequence is TGCGCCAGCAGAAGGGACATAACATACACCGGGGAGCTGTTTTTT.

The J gene is TRBJ1-6, the V gene TRBV7-3, with 10 bases lining up with TRBD1. From germline, CDR1 is SGHTA and CDR2 FQGTGA. Losses at the gene ends were 3 bases for V and 6 bases for J; bases not matched to a gene: 2. This CDR3 contains 15 residues. CDR3 DNA: TGTGCCAGCAGCTTCCGGGACAGGGGTAATTCACCCCTCCACTTT. Amino acid sequence: CASSFRDRGNSPLHF.

Concerning this clone itself: Germline and junction disagree at one end, which may indicate a read error. The chain joins TRBV7-9 to TRBJ1-1; 7 bases are a match to TRBD1. Germline-derived CDR1 and CDR2 are SEHNR and FQNEAQ (reference sequence). This CDR3 is 13 amino acids long. The CDR3 DNA reads TGTTCCAGCAGTTATAGGACAGGCTCTGAAGCTTTCTTT. Encoded protein: CSSSYRTGSEAFF.

The chain links TRBV12-5 to TRBJ2-7, with 9 bases matching TRBD2. This CDR3 is 17 amino acids long. Per the germline V gene, CDR1 is LGHNT and CDR2 is FRNRAP. V was pared by 4 bases and J by 0 bases, with 10 bases of the junction left unmatched. CDR3 sequence reads: CASGSASGITFSYEQYF. DNA for the CDR3: TGTGCTAGTGGTTCGGCTAGCGGGATAACTTTCTCCTACGAGCAGTACTTC.

The gene calls are TRBV30 and TRBJ1-1; D not resolved. V was shortened by 2 bases and J by 0 bases, with 7 bases between the two germline ends. The CDR3 loop spans 13 amino acids. Germline CDR1 and CDR2: GTSNPN and SVGIG (reference sequence). The CDR3 region is CAWSQHMNTEAFF. The DNA for the CDR3 is TGTGCCTGGAGTCAACACATGAACACTGAAGCTTTCTTT.

This clone occurred a few times. The V and J genes are TRBV5-4 and TRBJ2-1; 14 positions agree with TRBD2. Trimming removed 1 base from V and 9 bases from J; junction bases left unmatched: 6. This CDR3 contains 16 residues. Germline CDR1 and CDR2: SGHNT and YYREEE (reference sequence). The CDR3, as DNA: TGTGCCAGCAGCTTGTTGACTAGCGGGGGGGCCGGTGAGCAGTTCTTC. It translates to CASSLLTSGGAGEQFF.

This clone was found once. The chain carries TRBV4-2 and TRBJ2-1; TRBD2 agrees at 10 bases. The CDR3 length is 18 residues. J lost 9 bases, V lost 1 base, and 15 bases had no gene match. From germline, CDR1 is LGHNA and CDR2 YNFKEQ. For the CDR3, the DNA is TGTGCCAGCAGCCAAGTTGCCGTCAGCGGGGGGGCGTGTTGTGAGCAGTTCTTC. It is translated as CASSQVAVSGGACCEQFF.

The chain has TRBV9 and TRBJ1-2; 8 positions agree with TRBD1. J was trimmed by 4 bases and V by 5 bases; bases with no gene match: 7. The CDR3 consists of 14 residues. Per germline, CDR1 SGDLS and CDR2 YYNGEE. CDR3 in amino acids: CASRAQGAAYGYTF. The CDR3, as DNA: TGTGCCAGCAGAGCCCAGGGGGCTGCCTATGGCTACACCTTC.

The chain's CDR3 is CASSRGQGAQEQYF. The DNA for the CDR3 is TGTGCCAGCAGCCGAGGACAGGGGGCGCAGGAGCAGTACTTC. The chain is built from TRBV6-5 and TRBJ2-7; 11 bases map to TRBD1. The CDR3 runs 14 residues. V lost 6 bases to trimming and J lost 7 bases; unmatched junction nucleotides: 8. CDR1 and CDR2 (germline): MNHEY, SVGAGI.

V gene TRBV7-6 combines with J gene TRBJ2-2; D is perhaps TRBD1 (5 bases). V was trimmed by 1 base and J by 3 bases, leaving 12 bases between them. Germline V gene lookup returns CDR1 SGHVS and CDR2 FNYEAQ. This CDR3 is 16 amino acids long. This CDR3 is CASSLERQLHTGELFF. Written as DNA, the CDR3 is TGTGCCAGCAGCTTAGAAAGACAGCTTCACACCGGGGAGCTGTTTTTT.

This clone has only one observation. The gene calls are TRBV9 and TRBJ2-1, with a tentative D call TRBD2 (7 bases). With 7 bases removed from V and 10 bases from J, the gap between germline ends came to 12 bases. Germline V CDR1 and CDR2: SGDLS, YYNGEE. CDR3 length: 11 residues. The CDR3 DNA reads as TGTGCCAGCGGGGGGGCCTTGGAGCAGTTCTTC. Translated, it gives CASGGALEQFF.